This T cell receptor (beta chain) was recorded in a study of cytomegalovirus exposure and HLA in healthy donors. CDR1 and CDR2 (germline): LNHNV, YYDKDF (reference sequence). This CDR3 region has 16 residues. V shed 5 bases and J shed 2 bases, with 16 bases lying between them. Whole-study results and caveats: Cytomegalovirus association was listed for about 160 TCR beta chains. In vitro assays verified that a few CMV-associated chains recognized CMV antigens specifically.

An approximately 120-subject validation cohort, separate from the approximately 720-subject first cohort, supplied the donors. Concerning this clone itself: Its antigen is unidentified.

Profiled with immunoSEQ multiplex PCR; TCRdb holds only in-frame clones, not every one. This table has about 56,000 clones, 95% to 97% appearing once. The specimen sequenced was PBMCs. This chain uses TRBV15 with TRBJ1-5; D ambiguous. The receptor comes from a woman between 18 and 29 years old in good health and CMV-seronegative. The CDR3, as DNA: TGTGCCACCAGCCCCCCGAGCCCAGAGGGCAATCAGCCCCAGCATTTT. Its protein product is CATSPPSPEGNQPQHF. Supplemented by reference TRBV15 and TRBJ1-5, the full variable domain reads DAMVIQNPRYQVTQFGKPVTLSCSQTLNHNVMYWYQQKSSQAPKLLFHYYDKDFNNEADTPDNFQSRRPNTSFCFLDIRSPGLGDTAMYLCATSPPSPEGNQPQHFGDGTRLSIL.